A single sample gave rise to the 20 T cell receptor beta chains below, sequenced in a study of blood T cell repertoires in COVID-19. Data came from immunoSEQ multiplex PCR; TCRdb stores just in-frame clones and leaves some out. The table lists around 360,000 clones, about 90% of them singletons. Sequencing input: PBMCs or T cells enriched from blood (not recorded which). These TCRs come from a woman younger than 45 who had recovered from COVID-19.

V gene TRBV30 combines with J gene TRBJ1-4; 7 bases line up with TRBD1. J was trimmed by 8 bases and V by 4 bases; bases with no gene match: 4. The germline V gene encodes CDR1 GTSNPN and CDR2 SVGIG (reference sequence). The CDR3 contains 12 residues. CDR3 residues: CAWNRGWEKLFF. The DNA for the CDR3 is TGTGCCTGGAACAGGGGATGGGAAAAACTGTTTTTT.

The chain links TRBV6-6 to TRBJ2-5; D not certain. The length of the CDR3 is 12 residues. V was clipped by 0 bases and J by 4 bases, with 3 bases between them. CDR1 and CDR2 from the germline V gene are MNHNY and SVGAGI (reference sequence). The CDR3 nucleotides are TGTGCCAGCAGTTACTCCGGAGAGACCCAGTACTTC. This codes for CASSYSGETQYF.

This clone occurred a few times. The V gene is TRBV7-2, the J gene TRBJ1-2; unclear D gene. Germline CDR1 is SGHTA and CDR2 is FQGNSA. The CDR3 length is 16 residues. The V end was cut by 5 bases, the J end by 4 bases, with 20 bases between. CDR3 nucleotide sequence: TGTGCCAGCAGCCAGTCTACCAGACACCATCTCTATGGCTACACCTTC. Translating it yields CASSQSTRHHLYGYTF. The full variable domain, with the rest looked up from reference TRBV7-2 and TRBJ1-2, is GAGVSQSPSNKVTEKGKDVELRCDPISGHTALYWYRQSLGQGLEFLIYFQGNSAPDKSGLPSDRFSAERTGGSVSTLTIQRTQQEDSAVYLCASSQSTRHHLYGYTFGSGTRLTVV.

V and J are TRBV11-3 and TRBJ1-1; 8 bases agree with TRBD1. V gave up 5 bases and J gave up 5 bases; unmatched junction bases: 4. This CDR3 contains 13 residues. From germline, CDR1 is SGHNT and CDR2 YENEEA. For the CDR3, the DNA is TGTGCCAGCAGCCTAACAGGGGGGACTGAAGCTTTCTTT. This codes for CASSLTGGTEAFF.

This sequence joins TRBV6-6 and TRBJ1-2; possible D gene TRBD1, 5 bases. Trimming left V 5 bases short and J 2 bases short, with 12 bases between. The V gene's germline CDR1 is MNHNY and CDR2 SVGAGI (reference sequence). The CDR3 has 14 amino acids. DNA of the CDR3: TGTGCCAGCAGTCCAACAGGACCCAACTATGGCTACACCTTC. This codes for CASSPTGPNYGYTF.

V and J are TRBV6-5 and TRBJ1-5; D is undetermined. The CDR3 extends over 12 amino acids. The germline V gene has CDR1 MNHEY and CDR2 SVGAGI. V lost 8 bases, J lost 5 bases, and 10 bases lay in between. CDR3 loop: CASLSSDQPQHF. The DNA of the CDR3 is TGTGCCAGCCTATCGAGCGATCAGCCCCAGCATTTT.

This clone was recorded a few times. CDR3 DNA: TGTGCCAGCAGGACAGGGGACCATGGCTACACCTTC. Its translation is CASRTGDHGYTF. The rearrangement joins TRBV27 to TRBJ1-2, with 8 bases matching TRBD1. CDR1 and CDR2 from the germline V gene are MNHEY and SMNVEV (reference sequence). Trimming cost V 6 bases and J 6 bases; bases outside gene matches: 3. This CDR3 contains 12 residues.

This chain links TRBV7-2 with TRBJ2-1; TRBD2 matches at 10 bases. Germline V lookup: CDR1 SGHTA, CDR2 FQGNSA. V lost 4 bases and J lost 4; bases outside the gene matches: 4. The CDR3 runs to 15 residues. The CDR3 protein is CASSWTSGIYNEQFF. In DNA form, the CDR3 reads TGTGCCAGCAGCTGGACTAGCGGTATTTACAATGAGCAGTTCTTC.

A note on this clone: The same CDR3 is also encoded by other DNA sequences in this sample. The gene calls are TRBV20-1 and TRBJ1-2; D not resolved. Germline V CDR1 and CDR2: DFQATT, SNEGSKA (reference sequence). Trimming left V 0 bases short and J 7 bases short, with 3 bases between. The length of the CDR3 is 10 residues. CDR3 protein: CSARDSGYTF. The CDR3 DNA is TGCAGTGCTAGAGATAGTGGCTACACCTTC.

The chain links TRBV24-1 to TRBJ2-7, with D uncertain. V gave up 2 bases and J gave up 0 bases, with 7 bases separating them. This CDR3 has 14 amino acids. The germline CDR1 and CDR2 sequences are KGHDR and SFDVKD. CDR3 in amino acids: CATSDSRRSYEQYF. The CDR3 coding sequence is TGTGCCACCAGTGATTCCAGGCGCTCCTACGAGCAGTACTTC.

The J gene is TRBJ2-1, the V gene TRBV18; D possibly corresponds to TRBD1 (5 bases). The CDR3 sequence is 18 residues long. Looked up from germline, CDR1 is KGHSH and CDR2 is LQKENI. V was shortened by 3 bases and J by 2 bases, with 20 bases between the two germline ends. CDR3 protein: CASSPLDSDSLPYNEQFF. The CDR3 DNA reads as TGTGCCAGCTCACCCCTAGACAGCGACTCCCTCCCCTACAATGAGCAGTTCTTC.

This sequence joins TRBV6-8 and TRBJ2-2; D gene uncertain. The CDR3 runs 19 residues. V was cut by 0 bases and J by 0 bases, with 17 bases left in between. Germline CDR1 and CDR2: MNHGY and SAAAGT. The CDR3 nucleotides are TGTGCCAGCAGTTACTCGATTATTTTGGCGGAACCGAACACCGGGGAGCTGTTTTTT. Protein sequence: CASSYSIILAEPNTGELFF.

The J gene is TRBJ2-3, the V gene TRBV30; the match to TRBD2 covers 8 bases. CDR3 length: 15 amino acids. The V and J ends lost 2 bases and 3 bases, in that order; junction bases with no gene match: 7. Germline V gives CDR1 GTSNPN, CDR2 SVGIG (reference sequence). CDR3 coding DNA: TGTGCCTGGAGTCCGAGCGGGGGTGGGACAGATACGCAGTATTTT. Its protein product is CAWSPSGGGTDTQYF.

The chain is built from TRBV9 and TRBJ1-5; D gene uncertain. CDR1 is SGDLS and CDR2 is YYNGEE in the germline V gene. The CDR3 contains 14 residues. V was trimmed by 3 bases and J by 0 bases, leaving 7 bases between them. This CDR3 reads CASSGGGSNQPQHF. CDR3 DNA sequence: TGTGCCAGCAGCGGAGGTGGTAGCAATCAGCCCCAGCATTTT.

This chain joins TRBV5-1 and TRBJ2-5, with 9 bases identical to TRBD2. V lost 0 bases, J lost 4 bases, and 4 bases stayed unmatched. This CDR3 is 15 amino acids long. Germline V gene sequence: CDR1 SGHRS, CDR2 YFSETQ. Written as DNA, the CDR3 is TGCGCCAGCAGCTTGGTTAGCGGGAGTGGAGAGACCCAGTACTTC. Protein sequence: CASSLVSGSGETQYF. Drawing the rest from reference TRBV5-1 and TRBJ2-5, the complete variable domain is KAGVTQTPRYLIKTRGQQVTLSCSPISGHRSVSWYQQTPGQGLQFLFEYFSETQRNKGNFPGRFSGRQFSNSRSEMNVSTLELGDSALYLCASSLVSGSGETQYFGPGTRLLVL.

V is TRBV19 and J is TRBJ2-2; 10 bases agree with TRBD1. This CDR3 has 15 residues. Germline CDR1 and CDR2: LNHDA and SQIVND (reference sequence). With V trimmed by 3 bases and J by 9 bases, 7 bases remained unmatched. CDR3 DNA: TGTGCCAGTAGTATGCTCGGGACAGGGGACAGGGAGCTGTTTTTT. Protein product: CASSMLGTGDRELFF.

In its sample, this clone was seen a few times. V and J are TRBV28 and TRBJ2-1; 8 positions agree with TRBD2. V trimming: 3 bases; J trimming: 8 bases; junction bases outside the gene matches: 6. Germline loops: CDR1 MDHEN, CDR2 SYDVKM. This CDR3 is 14 amino acids long. The CDR3 sequence: CASSLAGGNDEQFF. As DNA, the CDR3 is TGTGCCAGCAGTTTGGCGGGAGGTAATGATGAGCAGTTCTTC.

This rearrangement joins TRBV7-6 to TRBJ2-3; D not certain. V lost 6 bases to trimming and J lost 0 bases, with 25 bases between them. The CDR3 is made up of 19 amino acids. In germline, CDR1 is SGHVS, CDR2 FNYEAQ. The CDR3 reads CASSSARSVNNPSTDTQYF. The CDR3 DNA follows: TGTGCCAGCAGTTCGGCGCGGTCAGTGAACAACCCTAGCACAGATACGCAGTATTTT.

This chain links TRBV9 with TRBJ1-1; the match to TRBD1 covers 8 bases. The V and J ends lost 3 bases and 4 bases, in that order; junction bases with no gene match: 5. There are 14 residues in the CDR3. Per germline, CDR1 SGDLS and CDR2 YYNGEE. As DNA, the CDR3 is TGTGCCAGCAGCGCCCAGGGGGCGGTCACTGAAGCTTTCTTT. Amino acids: CASSAQGAVTEAFF.

The chain couples TRBV27 to TRBJ1-5; D remains unclear. The V and J ends lost 5 bases and 3 bases respectively, with 5 bases between them. The CDR3 length is 12 residues. The germline V gene encodes CDR1 MNHEY and CDR2 SMNVEV (reference sequence). CDR3: CASSPNNQPQHF. CDR3 DNA sequence: TGTGCCAGCAGTCCAAACAATCAGCCCCAGCATTTT.